This T cell receptor beta chain was profiled in a study of shared clonotypes between healthy human individuals. Splitting of CD4+ cells produced CD45RA+ naive and CD45RA-negative memory subsets. Sequenced by immunoSEQ multiplex PCR; TCRdb stores in-frame clones only, minus some. The profile shows about 960,000 clones, over 75% of them singletons. Study-level results: It was the non-shared clonotypes that had lower generation probabilities than clonotypes shared by all four donors.

This clone was found once. Its antigen is as yet unknown. What was sequenced was memory CD4+ T cells sorted from blood. Subset here: CD45RA-negative fraction. The TCR sequence derives from a man aged 18 to 29 in good health.

CDR3 amino acids: CASSRTGGGGEKLFF. The CDR3, as DNA: TGCGCCAGCAGCCGGACAGGGGGCGGAGGTGAAAAACTGTTTTTT. V usage is TRBV5-1 and J usage is TRBJ1-4; 11 bases match TRBD1. Losses at the gene ends were 4 bases for V and 7 bases for J; bases not matched to a gene: 6. In germline, CDR1 is SGHRS, CDR2 YFSETQ. The CDR3 loop spans 15 amino acids. Full variable domain (missing parts from reference TRBV5-1 and TRBJ1-4): KAGVTQTPRYLIKTRGQQVTLSCSPISGHRSVSWYQQTPGQGLQFLFEYFSETQRNKGNFPGRFSGRQFSNSRSEMNVSTLELGDSALYLCASSRTGGGGEKLFFGSGTQLSVL.